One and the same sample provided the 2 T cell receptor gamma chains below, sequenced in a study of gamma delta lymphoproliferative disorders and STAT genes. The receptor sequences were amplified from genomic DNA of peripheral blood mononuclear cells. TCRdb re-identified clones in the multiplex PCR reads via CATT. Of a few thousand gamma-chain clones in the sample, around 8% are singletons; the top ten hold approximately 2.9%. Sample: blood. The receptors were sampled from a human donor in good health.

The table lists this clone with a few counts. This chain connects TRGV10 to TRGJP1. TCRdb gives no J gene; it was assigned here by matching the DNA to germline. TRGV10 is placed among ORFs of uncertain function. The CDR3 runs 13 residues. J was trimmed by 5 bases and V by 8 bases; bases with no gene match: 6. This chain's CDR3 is CAAWGVTGWFKIF. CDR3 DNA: TGTGCTGCGTGGGGCGTAACTGGTTGGTTCAAGATATTT.

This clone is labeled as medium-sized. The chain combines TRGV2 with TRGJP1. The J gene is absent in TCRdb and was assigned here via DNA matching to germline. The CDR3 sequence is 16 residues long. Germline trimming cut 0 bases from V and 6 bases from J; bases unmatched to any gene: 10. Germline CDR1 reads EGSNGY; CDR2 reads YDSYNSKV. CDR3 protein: CATWDGSGQAGWFKIF. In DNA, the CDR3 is TGTGCCACCTGGGACGGGTCAGGTCAGGCTGGTTGGTTCAAGATATTT.